The 24 T cell receptor beta chains below all came from one sample that was sequenced in a study of T cell repertoires in cytomegalovirus infection (dated by TCRdb to between 2019 and 2020). The treatment or condition label for this specimen denotes: in vitro stimulation with specific CMV peptide epitopes to enrich CMV-specific T cells. The sequencer listed for this sample is Illumina HiSeq 1500. The public sequencing data were trimmed at Q25 with fastp and processed into clonotypes with MiXCR by TCRdb, which kept only in-frame beta chains. Rows merge per CDR3 protein into single entries with the most common DNA and genes. The sample records some 940,000 distinct CDR3 sequences, 31% of which are singletons. Together, the top ten hold under 15% of the sample. No antigen has been assigned to these receptors. This sample comprised cultured CD8+ T cells from PBMCs, obtained from culture after CMV antigen stimulation. The receptors come from a human donor in good health (CMV status not recorded). Some clones in this sample may be carry-over from other donors' samples.

J is TRBJ2-1 and V is TRBV6-5; TRBD2 matches 13 bases. Germline CDR1 and CDR2: MNHEY and SVGAGI. Losses at the gene ends were 8 bases for V and 3 bases for J; bases not matched to a gene: 4. The CDR3 loop spans 15 amino acids. The CDR3 region is CASGLAGEGYNEQFF. CDR3 in DNA: TGTGCCAGCGGACTAGCGGGGGAAGGCTACAATGAGCAGTTCTTC.

The chain uses TRBV6-6 and TRBJ2-2, with D possibly TRBD1 on 5 matching bases. This CDR3 is 15 amino acids long. Germline CDR1 is MNHNY and CDR2 is SVGAGI (reference sequence). V was cut by 5 bases and J by 0 bases, with 10 bases left in between. The CDR3 protein is CASSKTTANTGELFF. Here the CDR3 DNA reads TGTGCCAGCAGTAAAACGACAGCGAACACCGGGGAGCTGTTTTTT.

The chain uses TRBV13 and TRBJ2-3; 10 bases agree with TRBD2. There are 16 residues in the CDR3. The junction had 7 bases not matched to a gene; V was cut back by 5 bases and J by 2 bases. CDR1 is PRHDT and CDR2 is FYEKMQ in the germline V gene (reference sequence). The DNA of the CDR3 is TGTGCCAGCAGCCGTGCCACTAGCGGGGACACAGATACGCAGTATTTT. It translates to CASSRATSGDTDTQYF.

The chain links TRBV12-3 or TRBV12-4 to TRBJ2-3; D gene uncertain. V was trimmed by 7 bases and J by 4 bases, leaving 9 bases between them. The CDR3 consists of 12 residues. CDR3 DNA sequence: TGTGCCAGCACCTTCACACCAGATACGCAGTATTTT. Amino acid sequence: CASTFTPDTQYF.

In its sample, this clonotype was seen many times. The chain combines TRBV6-6 with TRBJ2-7; 8 bases match TRBD1. V dropped 0 bases and J dropped 1; count of bases not matched to a gene: 8. The CDR3 spans 17 residues. Germline CDR1 and CDR2: MNHNY and SVGAGI (reference sequence). CDR3 region: CASSYSTRGQVSYEQYF. The DNA for the CDR3 is TGTGCCAGCAGTTACTCTACCCGGGGACAGGTATCCTACGAGCAGTACTTC.

The chain combines TRBV6-5 with TRBJ2-1, with a tentative D call TRBD2 (5 bases). The CDR3 is 15 residues long. V lost 6 bases and J 6 bases, leaving 18 bases between the germline ends. Germline CDR1 reads MNHEY; CDR2 reads SVGAGI. The chain's CDR3 is CASSPRARALNEQFF. CDR3 DNA: TGTGCCAGCAGCCCGAGGGCGAGGGCTCTCAATGAGCAGTTCTTC.

The chain links TRBV6-2 or TRBV6-3 to TRBJ1-2; no clear D. Germline V gives CDR1 MNHEY, CDR2 SVGEGT. V was clipped by 1 base and J by 4 bases, with 16 bases between them. The CDR3 has 16 amino acids. CDR3 region: CASSYLDGADTYGYTF. The CDR3 bases are TGTGCCAGCAGTTACTTGGACGGAGCAGATACCTATGGCTACACCTTC.

The chain employs TRBV6-8 and TRBJ2-7; weak D call: TRBD2 (5 bases). Germline V gene data show CDR1 as MNHGY and CDR2 as SAAAGT. The V and J ends lost 0 bases and 4 bases respectively, with 16 bases between them. The CDR3 has 16 amino acids. The CDR3 sequence: CASSYSTVGNIYEQYF. CDR3 DNA sequence: TGTGCCAGCAGTTACTCGACGGTCGGGAACATATACGAGCAGTACTTC.

This clonotype occurred a few times. The chain links TRBV27 to TRBJ1-5, with 10 positions matching TRBD1. V lost 6 bases, J lost 7 bases, and 9 bases stayed unmatched. The CDR3 consists of 15 residues. Per germline, CDR1 MNHEY and CDR2 SMNVEV (reference sequence). CDR3 sequence reads: CASRLTGGARQPQHF. In DNA form, the CDR3 reads TGTGCCAGCAGATTGACAGGGGGCGCACGGCAGCCCCAGCATTTT.

The gene calls are TRBV29-1 and TRBJ1-3, with unresolved D. Germline values: CDR1 SQVTM, CDR2 ANQGSEA. The V gene lost 4 bases and the J gene lost 4 bases, with 11 bases spanning the gap. This CDR3 is built from 13 residues. CDR3 sequence: CSVGSSPGNTIYF. CDR3 nucleotide sequence: TGCAGCGTTGGGAGTTCGCCCGGAAACACCATATATTTT.

This clonotype was seen more than once but under ten times. The genes are TRBV12-3 or TRBV12-4 and TRBJ1-2, with D perhaps TRBD1 (5 bases). The CDR3 extends over 14 amino acids. V dropped 4 bases and J dropped 1 base, with 10 bases sitting between them. CDR3 sequence reads: CASSSGEYNYGYTF. The CDR3 DNA reads as TGTGCCAGCAGTTCGGGGGAATATAACTATGGCTACACCTTC.

The chain is built from TRBV28 and TRBJ1-1, with D unclear. CDR1 and CDR2 (germline): MDHEN, SYDVKM. With 6 bases removed from V and 0 bases from J, the gap between germline ends came to 14 bases. This CDR3 region has 15 residues. The CDR3 region is CASSPAGFVNTEAFF. For the CDR3, the DNA is TGTGCCAGCAGCCCTGCGGGGTTTGTGAACACTGAAGCTTTCTTT.

The CDR3: CASSPRTYTSTDTQYF. DNA for the CDR3: TGTGCCAGCAGCCCTCGGACGTACACTAGCACAGATACGCAGTATTTT. This rearrangement joins TRBV7-9 to TRBJ2-3; no reliable D call. Germline V CDR1 and CDR2: SEHNR, FQNEAQ (reference sequence). The CDR3 has 16 residues. V was cut by 5 bases and J by 0 bases, with 15 bases left in between.

V and J are TRBV19 and TRBJ2-1, with 10 bases fitting TRBD2. V dropped 3 bases and J dropped 1; count of bases not matched to a gene: 6. The CDR3 contains 17 residues. CDR1 LNHDA and CDR2 SQIVND come from the germline V gene (reference sequence). The CDR3 coding sequence is TGTGCCAGTAGTATTAGCGGGGGGTCTATATCCTACAATGAGCAGTTCTTC. It is translated as CASSISGGSISYNEQFF. Using reference TRBV19 and TRBJ2-1 for the parts outside the CDR3, the full variable domain is DGGITQSPKYLFRKEGQNVTLSCEQNLNHDAMYWYRQDPGQGLRLIYYSQIVNDFQKGDIAEGYSVSREKKESFPLTVTSAQKNPTAFYLCASSISGGSISYNEQFFGPGTRLTVL.

This clonotype was detected only a few times. The chain couples TRBV7-6 to TRBJ2-7, with unresolved D. The CDR3 is 15 residues long. Between the trimmed V and J ends, which lost 5 bases and 6 bases, there was a span of 20 bases. The V gene's germline CDR1 is SGHVS and CDR2 FNYEAQ. CDR3 DNA: TGTGCCAGCAGCACTACCGACGGAATAGCCAGCGAGCAGTACTTC. It translates to CASSTTDGIASEQYF.

This chain links TRBV10-2 with TRBJ2-7; tentative D call: TRBD1 (5 bases). Trimming left V 2 bases short and J 5 bases short, with 10 bases between. Germline V gene sequence: CDR1 WSHSY, CDR2 SAAADI. This CDR3 is 13 amino acids long. The CDR3 bases are TGCGCCAGCAGTGAGCCAGGGATACACGAGCAGTACTTC. This translates into CASSEPGIHEQYF.

In the case of this clonotype: This may come from a read error, since a much larger clone is one base off. This rearrangement joins TRBV7-6 to TRBJ2-1, with 8 positions matching TRBD2. The germline V gene encodes CDR1 SGHVS and CDR2 FNYEAQ. J lost 5 bases, V lost 0 bases, and 3 bases had no gene match. This CDR3 contains 15 residues. The CDR3 is CASSLALADHNEQFF. The CDR3, as DNA: TGTGCCAGCAGCTTAGCACTAGCGGACCACAATGAGCAGTTCTTC.

This clonotype was observed a few times. V gene TRBV6-1 combines with J gene TRBJ2-1; perhaps TRBD1 as D (6 bases). Trimming shortened V by 1 base and J by 4 bases, and 17 bases separated the two germline ends. Germline V CDR1 and CDR2: MNHNS, SASEGT. CDR3 length: 17 residues. The CDR3 protein is CASSEGKTWTAYNEQFF. In nucleotides, the CDR3 is TGTGCCAGCAGTGAAGGGAAAACTTGGACAGCGTACAATGAGCAGTTCTTC.

This clonotype was seen repeatedly, ten times or more. J is TRBJ1-5 and V is TRBV28, with a weak D call TRBD1 (6 bases). With 2 bases removed from V and 0 bases from J, the gap between germline ends came to 20 bases. CDR3 size: 19 residues. CDR1 and CDR2 (germline): MDHEN, SYDVKM. The CDR3 sequence: CASSLPGTPPPPSNQPQHF. The CDR3 DNA sequence: TGTGCCAGCAGTTTACCCGGGACACCCCCTCCCCCTAGCAATCAGCCCCAGCATTTT.

The V and J genes are TRBV6-2 or TRBV6-3 and TRBJ1-5, with a weak D call TRBD1 (5 bases). The CDR3 is 13 residues long. Trimming cost V 8 bases and J 4 bases, with 12 bases left between them. From germline, CDR1 is MNHEY and CDR2 SVGEGT. As DNA, the CDR3 is TGTGCCAGCTCAGGTTGGGGGAATCAGCCCCAGCATTTT. Translation gives CASSGWGNQPQHF.

The chain combines TRBV6-1 with TRBJ1-5; D is perhaps TRBD1 (5 bases). V was shortened by 0 bases and J by 7 bases, with 13 bases between the two germline ends. CDR3 size: 15 residues. Germline CDR1 reads MNHNS; CDR2 reads SASEGT. The CDR3 loop reads CASSEAWGSRQPQHF. CDR3 DNA: TGTGCCAGCAGTGAAGCCTGGGGCTCTCGGCAGCCCCAGCATTTT.

Only a few counts were recorded for this clonotype. The gene calls are TRBV7-9 and TRBJ1-1; 7 bases line up with TRBD1. Unmatched junction bases numbered 18, after V lost 1 base and J lost 4 bases. CDR1 is SEHNR, CDR2 FQNEAQ, per germline (reference sequence). CDR3 size: 19 residues. The CDR3 DNA reads as TGTGCCAGCAGCTTAGATTTTGAGGCCAGGGGGTTTTTTAGCACTGAAGCTTTCTTT. It yields the protein CASSLDFEARGFFSTEAFF. The full variable domain, with the rest looked up from reference TRBV7-9 and TRBJ1-1, is DTGVSQNPRHKITKRGQNVTFRCDPISEHNRLYWYRQTLGQGPEFLTYFQNEAQLEKSRLLSDRFSAERPKGSFSTLEIQRTEQGDSAMYLCASSLDFEARGFFSTEAFFGQGTRLTVV.

The V call is TRBV4-1, the J call TRBJ1-6; 9 bases fit TRBD1. Germline V CDR1 and CDR2: MGHRA, YSYEKL. J was trimmed by 5 bases and V by 4 bases; bases with no gene match: 3. This CDR3 comprises 15 residues. In DNA form, the CDR3 reads TGCGCCAGCAGCCCTCGACAGGGGGATAATTCACCCCTCCACTTT. It is translated as CASSPRQGDNSPLHF.

This clonotype was counted many times. V usage is TRBV7-8 and J usage is TRBJ1-5; D may be TRBD1 (5 bases). This CDR3 region has 17 residues. The germline V gene encodes CDR1 SGHVS and CDR2 FQNEAQ. V shed 0 bases and J shed 2 bases, with 14 bases lying between them. CDR3 in amino acids: CASSLAREGYRNQPQHF. In DNA form, the CDR3 reads TGTGCCAGCAGCTTAGCCAGGGAGGGGTATCGCAATCAGCCCCAGCATTTT.